This T cell receptor beta chain was identified during a study of cytomegalovirus exposure and HLA in healthy donors. The PCR ran on 60 Vbeta and 13 Jbeta primers. Here immunoSEQ multiplex PCR was the method, and the copy in TCRdb shows in-frame clones only, minus some. The sample holds 190,000 or so clones; about 81% are singletons and the top ten take 6.5%. Trimming removed 7 bases from V and 8 bases from J; junction bases left unmatched: 5. CDR1 is SQVTM and CDR2 is ANQGSEA in the germline V gene. The CDR3 contains 11 residues. Each donor was nominally healthy when sampled (though unrecorded immune exposures were likely).

The specimen sequenced was PBMCs. V gene TRBV29-1 combines with J gene TRBJ1-2, with 9 bases fitting TRBD1. The sequence derives from a woman in her forties or fifties in good health and CMV-seropositive. The CDR3 is CSDIDRGGYTF. As DNA, the CDR3 is TGCAGCGACATAGACAGGGGGGGCTACACCTTC.